Following are 18 T cell receptor beta chains from one sample sequenced in a study of blood T cell repertoires in COVID-19. The repertoire was sequenced with immunoSEQ multiplex PCR; TCRdb's copy has only in-frame clones and lacks some. There are fewer than 250,000 clones in the sample; approximately 91% occur only once, and 1% to 1.4% lies in the top ten. Sequencing input: peripheral blood. The receptors originated from a young man with acute or convalescent COVID-19.

This clone was observed once. The CDR3 bases are TGTGCCAGCAGTTTAATACAGGAATACACAGATACGCAGTATTTT. Amino acid sequence: CASSLIQEYTDTQYF. The chain links TRBV27 to TRBJ2-3, with D maybe TRBD1 (5 bases). V lost 2 bases and J 2 bases, leaving 11 bases between the germline ends. Germline V gene sequence: CDR1 MNHEY, CDR2 SMNVEV (reference sequence). CDR3 size: 15 residues.

This clone appeared a few times. The V gene is TRBV14, the J gene TRBJ1-1; TRBD1 matches 8 bases. With 0 bases clipped from V and 11 bases from J, the junction kept 5 bases outside the gene matches. Germline V gives CDR1 SGHDN, CDR2 FVKESK. CDR3 length: 13 amino acids. DNA of the CDR3: TGTGCCAGCAGCCAAGACAGGGGGCGAGCGGCTTTCTTT. Translated: CASSQDRGRAAFF.

This clone was observed a handful of times. J is TRBJ1-5 and V is TRBV6-2 or TRBV6-3; TRBD1 aligns across 10 bases. The CDR3 is made up of 20 amino acids. Germline CDR1 and CDR2: MNHEY and SVGEGT. The V and J ends lost 4 bases and 3 bases, in that order; junction bases with no gene match: 18. In DNA, the CDR3 is TGTGCCAGCAGTTTCCGGACAGGGGGACGAGGATTGGACCACAATCAGCCCCAGCATTTT. Protein: CASSFRTGGRGLDHNQPQHF.

This chain joins TRBV28 and TRBJ2-1; tentative D call: TRBD1 (6 bases). Trimming left V 6 bases short and J 0 bases short, with 18 bases between. This CDR3 is 17 amino acids long. CDR1 MDHEN and CDR2 SYDVKM come from the germline V gene. In DNA form, the CDR3 reads TGTGCCAGCAGGGGGGCAGGGTTAAGAAGCTCCTACAATGAGCAGTTCTTC. Its protein is CASRGAGLRSSYNEQFF.

V and J are TRBV3-1 (or the pseudogene TRBV3-2) and TRBJ2-7, with D possibly TRBD2 on 6 matching bases. The CDR3 covers 14 residues. V lost 0 bases to trimming and J lost 6 bases, with 12 bases between them. Germline-derived CDR1 and CDR2 are LGHDT and YNNKEL (reference sequence). The CDR3 coding sequence is TGTGCCAGCAGCCAAGATTTTAGGAGGGTCGAGCAGTACTTC. It translates to CASSQDFRRVEQYF.

The rearrangement links TRBV5-1 to TRBJ2-7; 10 nucleotides align to TRBD2. The CDR3 runs to 17 residues. Germline loops: CDR1 SGHRS, CDR2 YFSETQ. With 4 bases clipped from V and 7 bases from J, the junction kept 17 bases outside the gene matches. The CDR3 sequence is CASSTGDSGRRTEEQYF. The CDR3, as DNA: TGCGCCAGCAGCACCGGGGATAGCGGGAGGAGAACGGAAGAGCAGTACTTC.

The chain recombines TRBV11-3 with TRBJ2-3; D unclear. Germline loops: CDR1 SGHNT, CDR2 YENEEA. This CDR3 has 13 amino acids. The ends were cut back, 2 bases at V and 2 bases at J, with 5 bases in the middle. DNA of the CDR3: TGTGCCAGCAGCTTATCTAACACAGATACGCAGTATTTT. Protein: CASSLSNTDTQYF. Drawing the rest from reference TRBV11-3 and TRBJ2-3, the complete variable domain is EAGVVQSPRYKIIEKKQPVAFWCNPISGHNTLYWYLQNLGQGPELLIRYENEEAVDDSQLPKDRFSAERLKGVDSTLKIQPAELGDSAVYLCASSLSNTDTQYFGPGTRLTVL.

This clone was seen only once. The chain is built from TRBV10-2 and TRBJ2-7; D not certain. Trimming cost V 4 bases and J 2 bases, with 12 bases left between them. There are 14 residues in the CDR3. From germline, CDR1 is WSHSY and CDR2 SAAADI. CDR3 in amino acids: CASSVLRQTYEQYF. In nucleotides, the CDR3 is TGCGCCAGCAGTGTGTTGCGGCAAACCTACGAGCAGTACTTC.

The V call is TRBV2, the J call TRBJ2-3, with D perhaps matching TRBD2 (5 bases). V lost 8 bases, J lost 4 bases, and 13 bases lay in between. CDR1 and CDR2 from the germline V gene are SNHLY and FYNNEI. This CDR3 contains 13 residues. The CDR3: CASAFGESDTQYF. As DNA, the CDR3 is TGTGCCAGCGCCTTCGGGGAATCAGATACGCAGTATTTT. The full variable domain, rest sourced from reference TRBV2 and TRBJ2-3, is EPEVTQTPSHQVTQMGQEVILRCVPISNHLYFYWYRQILGQKVEFLVSFYNNEISEKSEIFDDQFSVERPDGSNFTLKIRSTKLEDSAMYFCASAFGESDTQYFGPGTRLTVL.

This clone was seen only a few times. The genes are TRBV6-6 and TRBJ2-7; 9 nucleotides align to TRBD2. The CDR3 sequence is 15 residues long. The trim removed 2 bases at V and 7 bases at J, leaving 9 bases unmatched. Per germline, CDR1 MNHNY and CDR2 SVGAGI (reference sequence). Here the CDR3 reads CASSYGSGGPREQYF. The CDR3, as DNA: TGTGCCAGCAGTTACGGAAGCGGGGGGCCGAGGGAGCAGTACTTC.

The genes are TRBV28 and TRBJ2-7, with TRBD2 identical over 7 bases. This CDR3 has 12 residues. Germline V gene data show CDR1 as MDHEN and CDR2 as SYDVKM. With 7 bases clipped from V and 4 bases from J, the junction kept 4 bases outside the gene matches. CDR3 amino acids: CASTQGGYEQYF. The CDR3, as DNA: TGTGCCAGCACCCAGGGAGGGTACGAGCAGTACTTC.

This clone was seen a single time. The DNA of the CDR3 is TGTGCCAGCAGCTTTTCCCGCGGGAGCAATCAGCCCCAGCATTTT. Translation gives CASSFSRGSNQPQHF. This chain uses TRBV7-8 with TRBJ1-5; D is unclear. This CDR3 comprises 15 residues. Germline V lookup: CDR1 SGHVS, CDR2 FQNEAQ. V was trimmed by 3 bases and J by 1 base, leaving 10 bases between them.

This clone was recorded a few times. The genes are TRBV6-4 and TRBJ2-3, with 9 bases identical to TRBD2. Germline V lookup: CDR1 MRHNA, CDR2 SNTAGT. The CDR3 is 16 residues long. The ends lost 6 bases at V and 5 bases at J; junction bases unmatched: 12. CDR3 in DNA: TGTGCCAGCAGCCCCTGGGCGGGAGGGCCGGGAGATACGCAGTATTTT. This encodes CASSPWAGGPGDTQYF.

The chain uses TRBV28 and TRBJ2-7; 8 bases are a match to TRBD1. The germline V gene encodes CDR1 MDHEN and CDR2 SYDVKM. The junction had 5 bases not matched to a gene; V was cut back by 4 bases and J by 6 bases. The CDR3 consists of 13 residues. The CDR3 loop reads CASSSGQGVEQYF. The CDR3 DNA sequence: TGTGCCAGCAGTTCCGGACAGGGTGTCGAGCAGTACTTC.

The chain couples TRBV7-9 to TRBJ2-7; D is perhaps TRBD1 (6 bases). Germline V gene data show CDR1 as SEHNR and CDR2 as FQNEAQ (reference sequence). Trimming removed 0 bases from V and 5 bases from J, with 14 bases in between. The CDR3 runs to 15 residues. CDR3 amino acids: CASSLASGQRDEQYF. CDR3 in DNA: TGTGCCAGCAGCTTAGCGTCGGGACAACGGGACGAGCAGTACTTC.

The chain has TRBV15 and TRBJ1-6; D is unclear. The V gene's germline CDR1 is LNHNV and CDR2 YYDKDF (reference sequence). The CDR3 is 17 amino acids. The V end was cut by 0 bases, the J end by 4 bases, with 13 bases between. The CDR3 region has the DNA TGTGCCACCAGCAGAGATGTTTCCAGTTCTTATAATTCACCCCTCCACTTT. This translates into CATSRDVSSSYNSPLHF.

The V call is TRBV5-1, the J call TRBJ1-6; D not resolved. The CDR3 sequence is 16 residues long. The germline V and J ends were trimmed by 7 bases and 0 bases, with 14 bases remaining between them. CDR1 and CDR2 from the germline V gene are SGHRS and YFSETQ. The CDR3 reads CASSGNEGSYNSPLHF. The CDR3 DNA follows: TGCGCCAGCTCCGGGAACGAAGGCTCCTATAATTCACCCCTCCACTTT.

The chain carries TRBV15 and TRBJ1-3; 10 nucleotides line up with TRBD1. The CDR3 is 20 residues long. In germline, CDR1 is LNHNV, CDR2 YYDKDF (reference sequence). The J segment lost 7 bases and the V segment lost 0 bases, leaving 18 bases of the junction unmatched. Here the CDR3 DNA reads TGTGCCACCAGCAGAGATCTTTTGGGTAGGGGACAGGGGAGAAAGAACACCATATATTTT. Translating it yields CATSRDLLGRGQGRKNTIYF.